These 7 T cell receptor beta chains were sequenced from one sample in a study of blood T cell repertoires in COVID-19. The data were produced by immunoSEQ multiplex PCR, yet TCRdb's version contains in-frame clones alone and is incomplete. The repertoire holds 150,000 to 200,000 clones, with roughly nine tenths as singletons. The sequencing sample was made of peripheral blood. The receptors come from a woman aged 55-69 years with COVID-19, enrolled during active disease.

This clone appeared a single time. This chain connects TRBV21-1 to TRBJ2-1; the tabulated D call, TRBD2, remains unverified against the DNA. TRBV21-1 is reported as a pseudogene. CDR3 length: 21 residues. This CDR3 is CASSKDQCGGLRLAEHNEQFF. CDR3 bases: TGTGCCAGCAGCAAAGATCAGTGTGGGGGGTTGCGGTTGGCGGAACACAATGAGCAGTTCTTC.

For the CDR3, the DNA is TGTGCCAGCACCCGCGGTGGGAGCCCCTATGGCTACACCTTC. Its protein is CASTRGGSPYGYTF. This rearrangement joins TRBV7-2 to TRBJ1-2; D is ambiguous. This CDR3 comprises 14 residues. V was clipped by 7 bases and J by 4 bases, with 16 bases between them. Germline-derived CDR1 and CDR2 are SGHTA and FQGNSA.

The chain employs TRBV11-3 and TRBJ2-7, with TRBD1 matching over 9 bases. V shed 2 bases, J shed 6 bases, and the junction held 8 bases outside the gene matches. Germline values: CDR1 SGHNT, CDR2 YENEEA. This CDR3 is 15 amino acids long. Written as DNA, the CDR3 is TGTGCCAGCAGCTTATCCGGGACAGGGCCTGGCGAGCAGTACTTC. This gives the protein CASSLSGTGPGEQYF.

The rearrangement uses TRBV5-1 and TRBJ1-2, with unresolved D. In germline, CDR1 is SGHRS, CDR2 YFSETQ. V was trimmed by 0 bases and J by 4 bases, leaving 13 bases between them. The CDR3 consists of 15 residues. The CDR3: CASSLESGISYGYTF. Here the CDR3 DNA reads TGCGCCAGCAGCTTGGAATCGGGAATATCCTATGGCTACACCTTC.

This chain joins TRBV5-1 and TRBJ1-5; the D is unclear. The V and J ends lost 0 bases and 0 bases respectively, with 7 bases between them. Per the germline V gene, CDR1 is SGHRS and CDR2 is YFSETQ. CDR3 size: 15 residues. CDR3 DNA: TGCGCCAGCAGCTTGGTGCCAGGTAGCAATCAGCCCCAGCATTTT. Translation: CASSLVPGSNQPQHF.

The J gene is TRBJ2-7, the V gene TRBV7-9; 10 bases agree with TRBD2. The germline V gene has CDR1 SEHNR and CDR2 FQNEAQ (reference sequence). V gave up 5 bases and J gave up 1 base; unmatched junction bases: 14. The CDR3 is made up of 18 amino acids. The CDR3 spells CASSLHPLRTSGSYEQYF. In DNA, the CDR3 is TGTGCCAGCAGCCTCCACCCCTTAAGGACTAGCGGTTCCTACGAGCAGTACTTC.

The chain carries TRBV19 and TRBJ2-5; the match to TRBD2 covers 9 bases. The V segment lost 3 bases and the J segment 7 bases; nucleotides outside the gene matches: 9. The CDR3 runs 15 residues. Germline V gene sequence: CDR1 LNHDA, CDR2 SQIVND (reference sequence). CDR3 DNA sequence: TGTGCCAGTAGTATGAAGGGGGCAGCGGGAGGGACCCAGTACTTC. Translated, it gives CASSMKGAAGGTQYF.